These T cell receptor beta chains were read from a single sample in a study of beta chain features in type 1 diabetes. Assay used: immunoSEQ multiplex PCR; TCRdb lists only in-frame clones, some missing. In the table there are 55,000 to 80,000 clones, about 50% of which are singletons. The material sequenced was central memory CD4+ T cells from blood. The receptors derive from a man aged 25 to 45 with type 1 diabetes. Each CDR3 is given with its conserved first and last residue. The order of the fields is V gene, D gene, J gene, clone size, CDR3 protein, CDR3 DNA. The D gene is left open where the match is weak. Clone size appears in some rows only: once, few, many, or a class for an expanded clone.

V gene: TRBV4-1; D gene: NA; J gene: TRBJ2-2; clone size: NA; CDR3 protein: CASSHPTAPNTGELFF; CDR3 DNA: TGCGCCAGCAGCCATCCCACAGCCCCGAACACCGGGGAGCTGTTTTTT
V gene: TRBV2; D gene: TRBD2; J gene: TRBJ2-3; clone size: few; CDR3 protein: CAARERGSTDTQYF; CDR3 DNA: TGTGCCGCCAGGGAGCGGGGCTCCACAGATACGCAGTATTTT
V gene: TRBV5-4; D gene: TRBD2; J gene: TRBJ2-3; clone size: NA; CDR3 protein: CASSLGGGKVNTQYF; CDR3 DNA: TGTGCCAGCAGCTTGGGCGGGGGGAAGGTAAATACGCAGTATTTT
V gene: TRBV4-1; D gene: TRBD2; J gene: TRBJ2-3; clone size: NA; CDR3 protein: CASSQDWASGGATDTQYF; CDR3 DNA: TGCGCCAGCAGCCAAGATTGGGCTAGCGGGGGGGCGACAGATACGCAGTATTTT
V gene: TRBV29-1; D gene: TRBD1; J gene: TRBJ1-1; clone size: NA; CDR3 protein: CSVERQGGTEAFF; CDR3 DNA: TGCAGCGTTGAGCGACAGGGGGGCACTGAAGCTTTCTTT
V gene: TRBV30; D gene: NA; J gene: TRBJ1-4; clone size: NA; CDR3 protein: CACGTRRKLFF; CDR3 DNA: TGTGCCTGTGGGACAAGAAGAAAACTGTTTTTT
V gene: TRBV4-2; D gene: NA; J gene: TRBJ2-7; clone size: NA; CDR3 protein: CASSQAGDSYEQYF; CDR3 DNA: TGTGCCAGCAGCCAAGCCGGGGATAGCTACGAGCAGTACTTC
V gene: TRBV29-1; D gene: TRBD1; J gene: TRBJ1-4; clone size: NA; CDR3 protein: CSVEVAGGEKLFF; CDR3 DNA: TGCAGCGTTGAAGTGGCAGGGGGGGAAAAACTGTTTTTT
V gene: TRBV29-1; D gene: TRBD2; J gene: TRBJ2-3; clone size: few; CDR3 protein: CSVRAGAGTDTQYF; CDR3 DNA: TGCAGCGTACGAGCGGGGGCTGGCACAGATACGCAGTATTTT
V gene: TRBV7-2; D gene: NA; J gene: TRBJ2-1; clone size: NA; CDR3 protein: CASSLDDRPTYNEQFF; CDR3 DNA: TGTGCCAGCAGCTTAGATGACAGGCCGACCTACAATGAGCAGTTCTTC
V gene: TRBV7-8; D gene: TRBD2; J gene: TRBJ2-3; clone size: NA; CDR3 protein: CASREGLAGTDTQYF; CDR3 DNA: TGTGCCAGCAGGGAGGGACTAGCGGGCACAGATACGCAGTATTTT
V gene: TRBV19; D gene: NA; J gene: TRBJ2-1; clone size: NA; CDR3 protein: CASSMEATGYNEQFF; CDR3 DNA: TGTGCCAGTAGTATGGAGGCCACTGGGTACAATGAGCAGTTCTTC
V gene: TRBV28; D gene: NA; J gene: TRBJ1-1; clone size: once; CDR3 protein: CASRVVDEAFF; CDR3 DNA: TGTGCCAGCCGGGTGGTGGATGAAGCTTTCTTT
V gene: TRBV28; D gene: TRBD2; J gene: TRBJ2-3; clone size: NA; CDR3 protein: CASSFGGGDTQYF; CDR3 DNA: TGTGCCAGCAGTTTTGGCGGGGGAGATACGCAGTATTTT
V gene: TRBV27; D gene: NA; J gene: TRBJ2-7; clone size: NA; CDR3 protein: CADCYEQYF; CDR3 DNA: TGTGCCGACTGCTACGAGCAGTACTTC
V gene: TRBV11-3; D gene: TRBD2; J gene: TRBJ2-7; clone size: NA; CDR3 protein: CASSLEGGVRHEQYF; CDR3 DNA: TGTGCCAGCAGCTTAGAGGGGGGGGTTCGGCACGAGCAGTACTTC
V gene: TRBV7-9; D gene: TRBD2; J gene: TRBJ2-3; clone size: medium-sized; CDR3 protein: CASSSRLAGGGTDTQYF; CDR3 DNA: TGTGCCAGCAGCTCCAGACTAGCGGGGGGCGGCACAGATACGCAGTATTTT
V gene: TRBV10-3; D gene: NA; J gene: TRBJ2-1; clone size: few; CDR3 protein: CAISFDRLNEQFF; CDR3 DNA: TGTGCCATCAGCTTCGACAGACTCAATGAGCAGTTCTTC
V gene: TRBV5-1; D gene: NA; J gene: TRBJ2-3; clone size: few; CDR3 protein: CASSLEGRRTDTQYF; CDR3 DNA: TGCGCCAGCAGCTTGGAGGGGCGGCGCACAGATACGCAGTATTTT
V gene: TRBV9; D gene: NA; J gene: TRBJ2-1; clone size: NA; CDR3 protein: CASSSRGSSYNEQFF; CDR3 DNA: TGTGCCAGCAGCTCGCGGGGTAGCTCCTACAATGAGCAGTTCTTC
V gene: TRBV5-1; D gene: TRBD1; J gene: TRBJ2-2; clone size: once; CDR3 protein: CASSRDSWTGELFF; CDR3 DNA: TGCGCCAGCAGCAGGGACAGTTGGACCGGGGAGCTGTTTTTT
V gene: TRBV6-5; D gene: NA; J gene: TRBJ1-2; clone size: NA; CDR3 protein: CASSYVAADYGYTF; CDR3 DNA: TGTGCCAGCAGTTACGTGGCTGCGGACTATGGCTACACCTTC
V gene: TRBV10-3; D gene: NA; J gene: TRBJ2-5; clone size: NA; CDR3 protein: CAITADREGETQYF; CDR3 DNA: TGTGCCATCACGGCGGACAGGGAGGGGGAGACCCAGTACTTC
V gene: TRBV18; D gene: TRBD2; J gene: TRBJ2-7; clone size: few; CDR3 protein: CASSPPPGLAGGPYEQYF; CDR3 DNA: TGTGCCAGCTCACCACCCCCGGGACTAGCGGGGGGACCCTACGAGCAGTACTTC
V gene: TRBV11-2; D gene: NA; J gene: TRBJ1-2; clone size: NA; CDR3 protein: CASSSLKAPRDGYTF; CDR3 DNA: TGTGCCAGCAGCTCCCTTAAGGCCCCCCGGGATGGCTACACCTTC
V gene: TRBV27; D gene: TRBD1; J gene: TRBJ2-7; clone size: NA; CDR3 protein: CASSSLGQGRYEQYF; CDR3 DNA: TGTGCCAGCAGTTCATTAGGACAGGGCCGCTACGAGCAGTACTTC
V gene: TRBV15; D gene: NA; J gene: TRBJ1-1; clone size: NA; CDR3 protein: CATSSGETPRNTEAFF; CDR3 DNA: TGTGCCACCAGCAGCGGAGAGACCCCCCGGAACACTGAAGCTTTCTTT
V gene: TRBV4-1; D gene: NA; J gene: TRBJ2-4; clone size: NA; CDR3 protein: CASSQATYEGVSEGQYF; CDR3 DNA: TGCGCCAGCAGCCAAGCTACTTATGAGGGGGTTAGTGAGGGACAGTACTTC
V gene: TRBV19; D gene: NA; J gene: TRBJ2-2; clone size: few; CDR3 protein: CATRTQASNTGELFF; CDR3 DNA: TGTGCCACCAGAACCCAGGCCTCGAACACCGGGGAGCTGTTTTTT
V gene: TRBV5-8; D gene: NA; J gene: TRBJ2-5; clone size: NA; CDR3 protein: CASSLNRGETQYF; CDR3 DNA: TGTGCCAGCAGCTTGAATAGGGGAGAGACCCAGTACTTC
V gene: TRBV12-5; D gene: NA; J gene: TRBJ2-6; clone size: few; CDR3 protein: CASGSQGSGANVLTF; CDR3 DNA: TGTGCTAGTGGTTCACAGGGATCTGGGGCCAACGTCCTGACTTTC
V gene: TRBV5-4; D gene: TRBD1; J gene: TRBJ2-4; clone size: NA; CDR3 protein: CASSPETGVDIQYF; CDR3 DNA: TGTGCCAGCAGCCCGGAAACAGGGGTAGACATTCAGTACTTC
V gene: TRBV14; D gene: NA; J gene: TRBJ1-4; clone size: NA; CDR3 protein: CASSQEVSRGEKLFF; CDR3 DNA: TGTGCCAGCAGCCAAGAGGTCAGCCGGGGTGAAAAACTGTTTTTT
V gene: TRBV27; D gene: NA; J gene: TRBJ1-2; clone size: NA; CDR3 protein: CASRKWGLSNGYTF; CDR3 DNA: TGTGCCAGCAGGAAATGGGGACTGAGTAATGGCTACACCTTC
V gene: TRBV28; D gene: NA; J gene: TRBJ1-1; clone size: few; CDR3 protein: CASSPFASGEAFF; CDR3 DNA: TGTGCCAGCAGTCCTTTCGCGAGTGGTGAAGCTTTCTTT
V gene: TRBV5-5; D gene: TRBD2; J gene: TRBJ2-3; clone size: NA; CDR3 protein: CASSLVGSGVADTQYF; CDR3 DNA: TGTGCCAGCAGCCTCGTGGGTAGCGGGGTGGCAGATACGCAGTATTTT
V gene: TRBV2; D gene: TRBD2; J gene: TRBJ2-5; clone size: few; CDR3 protein: CASSEISGTSGRTQETQYF; CDR3 DNA: TGTGCCAGCAGTGAAATAAGTGGGACTAGCGGGCGTACCCAAGAGACCCAGTACTTC
V gene: TRBV11-2; D gene: NA; J gene: TRBJ1-1; clone size: NA; CDR3 protein: CASSLRGGPGEAFF; CDR3 DNA: TGTGCCAGCAGCTTAAGGGGGGGTCCCGGTGAAGCTTTCTTT
V gene: TRBV10-3; D gene: NA; J gene: TRBJ2-5; clone size: once; CDR3 protein: CAISESYAPQETQYF; CDR3 DNA: TGTGCCATCAGTGAGTCGTATGCGCCCCAAGAGACCCAGTACTTC
V gene: TRBV10-3; D gene: TRBD1; J gene: TRBJ2-7; clone size: few; CDR3 protein: CAISKQGADEQYF; CDR3 DNA: TGTGCCATCAGTAAACAGGGGGCCGACGAGCAGTACTTC
V gene: TRBV6-6; D gene: TRBD2; J gene: TRBJ2-1; clone size: once; CDR3 protein: CATASGRTYNEQFF; CDR3 DNA: TGTGCCACCGCTAGCGGGAGGACCTACAATGAGCAGTTCTTC
V gene: TRBV27; D gene: NA; J gene: TRBJ1-2; clone size: NA; CDR3 protein: CASSGGGPGWFYGYTF; CDR3 DNA: TGTGCCAGCTCTGGCGGGGGCCCCGGCTGGTTCTATGGCTACACCTTC
V gene: TRBV18; D gene: NA; J gene: TRBJ1-5; clone size: NA; CDR3 protein: CASSPQGYSNQPQHF; CDR3 DNA: TGTGCCAGCTCACCCCAGGGGTATAGCAATCAGCCCCAGCATTTT
V gene: TRBV9; D gene: TRBD2; J gene: TRBJ2-5; clone size: NA; CDR3 protein: CASSPTASGIQETQYF; CDR3 DNA: TGTGCCAGCAGCCCAACTGCTAGCGGAATACAAGAGACCCAGTACTTC
V gene: TRBV5-4; D gene: TRBD2; J gene: TRBJ2-6; clone size: NA; CDR3 protein: CASTGGGLGANVLTF; CDR3 DNA: TGTGCCAGCACCGGGGGGGGGTTGGGGGCCAACGTCCTGACTTTC
V gene: TRBV7-9; D gene: TRBD1; J gene: TRBJ1-2; clone size: NA; CDR3 protein: CASSSSPGQGASGYTF; CDR3 DNA: TGTGCCAGCAGCTCATCACCGGGACAGGGGGCGTCGGGCTACACCTTC